A selection of T cell receptor beta chains follows, all from one sample in a study of T cell repertoires in cytomegalovirus infection. Antigens of these TCRs are unknown. TCRdb analysed the reads with MiXCR anew, one entry per CDR3 protein. The sample shows 46,000 or so distinct CDR3 sequences, approximately 20% of them seen only once. Specimen: PBMCs, sequenced either directly or after in vitro stimulation (not recorded which). These receptors all come from a human donor in good health (CMV status not recorded). Some clones in this sample may be carry-over from other donors' samples. Both conserved end residues are part of each CDR3. The D gene is left open where the match is weak. Rows give clone size only sometimes, using once, few, many, or a class for an expanded clone.

v_call,d_call,clone_size,j_call,cdr3_nt,cdr3_aa
TRBV2,NA,NA,TRBJ2-7,TGTGCCAGCGGACAGCTGAACTACGAGCAGTACTTC,CASGQLNYEQYF
TRBV20-1,NA,few,TRBJ2-3,TGCAGTGTACCCTCCGCGGGGTACACAGATACGCAGTATTTT,CSVPSAGYTDTQYF
TRBV11-2,TRBD2,many,TRBJ2-1,TGTGCCAGCAGCTCAACCCCGACTAGCCGACCCCGAAATGAGCAGTTCTTC,CASSSTPTSRPRNEQFF
TRBV12-3/TRBV12-4,NA,NA,TRBJ2-5,TGTGCCAGCTCAGGCCCCGAGACCCAGTACTTC,CASSGPETQYF
TRBV5-1,TRBD1,few,TRBJ1-5,TGCGCCAGCAGCTTGGCGGGACAGGGTAATCAGCCCCAGCATTTT,CASSLAGQGNQPQHF
TRBV7-2,NA,NA,TRBJ2-3,TGTGCCAGCGGAAATAGGTCCTCAGATACGCAGTATTTT,CASGNRSSDTQYF
TRBV2,NA,few,TRBJ2-6,TGTGCCAGCAGCCCACCAGGGGCTGGGGCCAACGTCCTGACTTTC,CASSPPGAGANVLTF
TRBV11-2,NA,few,TRBJ2-7,TGTGCCAGCAGCTTAGCGGGTCCCTCCTACGAGCAGTACTTC,CASSLAGPSYEQYF
TRBV30,NA,NA,TRBJ1-1,TGTGCCTGGAGTTTTCCGGGGTGGAACACTGAAGCTTTCTTT,CAWSFPGWNTEAFF
TRBV7-6,NA,many,TRBJ2-7,TGTGCCAGCAGCTTAAGCAGGGCAGAAAATGCGGACGAGCAGTACTTC,CASSLSRAENADEQYF
TRBV19,TRBD2,few,TRBJ2-5,TGTGCCAGTAACCCCGCCGTGGGAGGGGAAGAGACCCAGTACTTC,CASNPAVGGEETQYF
TRBV20-1,TRBD2,few,TRBJ2-3,TGCAGTGCTATAGCGGGAAAAGCAGATACGCAGTATTTT,CSAIAGKADTQYF
TRBV18,NA,NA,TRBJ1-2,TGTGCCAGCTCACCACAGGTTGAATATGGCTACACCTTC,CASSPQVEYGYTF
TRBV11-2,TRBD2,NA,TRBJ2-1,TGTGCCAGCGGTCCGCCCCTAGCGGGGACCAATGAGCAGTTCTTC,CASGPPLAGTNEQFF
TRBV6-2/TRBV6-3,TRBD2,many,TRBJ2-5,TGTGCCAGCAGTTACGGTACTAGCGGGAGCATGTGGGTAAAGACCCAGTACTTC,CASSYGTSGSMWVKTQYF
TRBV2,TRBD1,many,TRBJ1-1,TGTGCCGGTACAGGGGGCTTGGGAGTGGGCACTGAAGCTTTCTTT,CAGTGGLGVGTEAFF
TRBV7-2,NA,many,TRBJ1-5,TGTGCCAGCAGCTCACAGGGACTTAATAGCAATCAGCCCCAGCATTTT,CASSSQGLNSNQPQHF
TRBV6-1,TRBD2,few,TRBJ2-5,TGTGCCAGCAGTGCCCTCAGGACTAGTCAGTCCCAAGAGACCCAGTACTTC,CASSALRTSQSQETQYF
TRBV6-6,NA,NA,TRBJ2-6,TGTGCCAGCGCTAACCTCCGGGCGTCTGGGGCCAACGTCCTGACTTTC,CASANLRASGANVLTF
TRBV7-2,NA,many,TRBJ2-3,TGTGCCAGCAGCGCGATCCCCTCTAGCGTCGCTAGCACAGATACGCAGTATTTT,CASSAIPSSVASTDTQYF
TRBV5-3,TRBD2,once,TRBJ2-3,TGTGCCACACAGCGGGAGTTAAGCACAGATACGCAGTATTTT,CATQRELSTDTQYF
TRBV2,NA,NA,TRBJ1-1,TGTGCCAGCAGTACGGGGGGGGATAACACTGAAGCTTTCTTT,CASSTGGDNTEAFF
TRBV25-1,NA,NA,TRBJ2-1,TGTGCCAGCAGTGTAGGCCTGAACAATGAGCAGTTCTTC,CASSVGLNNEQFF
TRBV5-1,NA,NA,TRBJ1-6,TGCGCCAGCAGCTTTTCCCGTCAGGGCTCACCCCTCCACTTT,CASSFSRQGSPLHF
TRBV6-1,TRBD2,few,TRBJ2-1,TGTGCCAGCACCCTGGGACTAGCGGGAGCCCGGGAGCAGTTCTTC,CASTLGLAGAREQFF
TRBV28,NA,NA,TRBJ1-6,TGTGCCAGCAGTCCCGGGTTCCCTGGATCACCCCTCCACTTT,CASSPGFPGSPLHF
TRBV6-6,NA,many,TRBJ2-1,TGTGCCAGCAGCCTGGACACCTACAATGAGCAGTTCTTC,CASSLDTYNEQFF
TRBV2,NA,many,TRBJ1-4,TGTGCCAGCAGTGAGGGCACCCACTTAGGGAATGAAAAACTGTTTTTT,CASSEGTHLGNEKLFF
TRBV7-6,TRBD1,many,TRBJ2-3,TGTGCCAGCAGCTTATCTTCGCGACAGGGGATTATACGACTTAGGGATACGCAGTATTTT,CASSLSSRQGIIRLRDTQYF
TRBV27,NA,NA,TRBJ1-5,TGTGCCAGCAGCGCGGGGCGGGGAGGGGATCAGCCCCAGCATTTT,CASSAGRGGDQPQHF
TRBV3-1,TRBD1,NA,TRBJ1-3,TGTGCCAGCAGCCACCGGGACAGGACTGGAAACACCATATATTTT,CASSHRDRTGNTIYF